This T cell receptor beta chain comes out of a study of T-cell reconstitution after alpha-beta-depleted transplantation in children. As to this clonotype: A read error may be the cause here, since a much bigger clone is one base away.

Germline V lookup: CDR1 SGDLS, CDR2 YYNGEE. CDR3 length: 15 amino acids. Construction of the TCRbeta library involved unique molecular identifiers. Using its own MiXCR run on the PCR reads, TCRdb lists one record per CDR3 protein. The top ten hold roughly 2.8% of the sample, which has 240,000 or so distinct CDR3 sequences, more than 10% seen once. This rearrangement joins TRBV9 to TRBJ2-3, with 11 bases fitting TRBD2. The sequence came from a human donor who donated a stem cell graft to a child with acute lymphoblastic leukemia. The sequencing here drew on PBMCs from the stem cell graft donor, taken from the stem cell graft. The CDR3 loop is CASSAGLADTDPQYF. CDR3 in DNA: TGTGCCAGCAGCGCGGGACTAGCGGATACAGATCCGCAGTATTTT.